This is a list of T cell receptor beta chains from one sample in a study of T cells in Graves' hyperthyroidism and ophthalmopathy. TCRdb processed the multiplex PCR reads anew with MiXCR; each CDR3 protein has one entry. Here the sample spans 700,000 to 950,000 distinct CDR3 sequences, approximately 36% being singletons. Source material: blood. These receptors originate from a woman aged 40 to 50 with Graves' hyperthyroidism. The CDR3 runs from the conserved cysteine through the conserved F or W. The D gene is left open where the match is weak. Size is stated for part of the rows, as once, few or many counts, or as a class when the clone is expanded.

abundance	len	j_gene	v_gene	d_gene	CDR3aa
NA	13	TRBJ1-2	TRBV29-1	NA	CSVGRGGGYGYTF
NA	18	TRBJ1-5	TRBV25-1	NA	CASSPTFVSLEGNQPQHF
many	12	TRBJ1-1	TRBV29-1	NA	CSVEIQRAEAFF
NA	18	TRBJ1-5	TRBV6-5	TRBD1	CASSYLTGSIYSNQPQHF
NA	16	TRBJ2-2	TRBV10-3	TRBD1	CASSYRTGKGTGELFF
many	14	TRBJ1-6	TRBV7-2	NA	CASSVTGGDSPLHF
few	17	TRBJ1-1	TRBV6-1	NA	CASSEAYRVGMNTEAFF
NA	16	TRBJ2-6	TRBV7-2	NA	CASSKGGEIGANVLTF
NA	15	TRBJ2-7	TRBV4-1	NA	CASSQVWGNTYEQYF
few	13	TRBJ1-2	TRBV10-3	NA	CAISLDSNYGYTF
few	16	TRBJ1-1	TRBV19	TRBD1	CASSNYRGGLYTEAFF
many	14	TRBJ1-2	TRBV19	NA	CASTWGGSSGSYTF
NA	14	TRBJ1-1	TRBV12-3/TRBV12-4	NA	CASSLAQEGTEAFF
NA	16	TRBJ1-2	TRBV7-2	NA	CASSLEFRGPEGGYTF
few	15	TRBJ1-5	TRBV19	NA	CASRPLGSSNQPQHF
NA	16	NA	TRBV7-2	TRBD1	CASSSHRDRRYNEQFF
NA	18	TRBJ1-5	TRBV6-1	NA	CASSTPEFAGYSNQPQHF
NA	16	TRBJ1-4	TRBV5-6	TRBD1	CASSRTPGQGGGKLFF
many	13	TRBJ1-1	TRBV24-1	NA	CATKAAASTEAFF
NA	15	TRBJ2-7	TRBV14	TRBD2	CASSPPGLAKYEQYF
few	15	TRBJ2-3	TRBV7-2	TRBD2	CASTRSGGRTDTQYF
NA	14	TRBJ1-2	TRBV12-3/TRBV12-4	TRBD1	CASSPMTGYYGYTF
few	14	TRBJ1-5	TRBV12-3/TRBV12-4	NA	CASSWGKSNQPQHF
many	15	TRBJ1-2	TRBV9	NA	CASSVVGGSGGGYTF
NA	17	TRBJ1-2	TRBV7-9	NA	CASSLERTGMSGYGYTF
many	14	TRBJ1-2	TRBV7-2	NA	CAQSPIGQVYGYTF
many	15	TRBJ1-3	TRBV7-7	NA	CASSLVTGDGNTIYF
NA	15	TRBJ1-2	TRBV25-1	NA	CASSAPPRGSYGYTF
NA	15	TRBJ2-2	TRBV11-3	NA	CASLAGVSSTGELFF
NA	18	TRBJ2-7	TRBV10-2	TRBD2	CASSRLYPTSGSTYEQYF
NA	14	TRBJ2-2	TRBV5-1	NA	CASSEGPNTGELFF
NA	16	TRBJ1-1	TRBV7-9	NA	CASSLSAGATSTEAFF
many	15	TRBJ1-1	TRBV2	NA	CASRETTGPGTEAFF
NA	16	TRBJ1-4	TRBV7-8	NA	CASSLLQGTSYRKLFF
NA	12	TRBJ1-3	TRBV6-5	NA	CASTDDEDRLYF
NA	15	TRBJ2-5	TRBV2	TRBD2	CASSGASGRGETQYF
NA	14	TRBJ1-3	TRBV2	NA	CASPMALGGNTIYF
NA	17	TRBJ2-2	TRBV5-4	TRBD1	CASSQDYGTGPAGELFF
NA	13	TRBJ2-1	TRBV29-1	NA	CSHDAGALNEQFF
many	15	TRBJ2-2	TRBV7-2	TRBD1	CASSSGQYNTGELFF
NA	14	TRBJ1-6	TRBV10-3	NA	CAIRSRSEDSPLHF
many	13	TRBJ1-5	TRBV12-3/TRBV12-4	NA	CASVRTLNQPQHF
many	13	TRBJ1-2	TRBV6-5	NA	CASSYGRDNGYTF
NA	15	TRBJ2-3	TRBV7-9	TRBD1	CASSWGVDRGDTQYF
NA	16	TRBJ2-2	TRBV7-7	TRBD2	CASSPAGGTSTGELFF
NA	14	TRBJ2-3	TRBV20-1	TRBD2	CSARRSGSSDTQYF
few	18	TRBJ1-1	TRBV14	NA	CASSQGPSAGSLNTEAFF